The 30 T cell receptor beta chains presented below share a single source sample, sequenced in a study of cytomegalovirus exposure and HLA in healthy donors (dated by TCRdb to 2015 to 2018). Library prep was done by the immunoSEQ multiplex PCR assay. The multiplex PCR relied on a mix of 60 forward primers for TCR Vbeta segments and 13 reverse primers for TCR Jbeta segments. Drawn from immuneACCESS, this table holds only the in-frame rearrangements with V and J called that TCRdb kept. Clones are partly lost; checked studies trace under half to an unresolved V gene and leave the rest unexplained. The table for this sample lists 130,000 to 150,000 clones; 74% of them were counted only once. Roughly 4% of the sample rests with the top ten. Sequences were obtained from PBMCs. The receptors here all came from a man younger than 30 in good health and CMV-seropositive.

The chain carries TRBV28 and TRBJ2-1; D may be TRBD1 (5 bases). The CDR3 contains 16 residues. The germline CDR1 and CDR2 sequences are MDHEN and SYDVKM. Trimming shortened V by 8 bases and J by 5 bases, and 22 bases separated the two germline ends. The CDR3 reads CASVPRGTRRNNEQFF. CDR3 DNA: TGTGCCAGCGTACCTAGGGGAACGCGCCGGAACAATGAGCAGTTCTTC.

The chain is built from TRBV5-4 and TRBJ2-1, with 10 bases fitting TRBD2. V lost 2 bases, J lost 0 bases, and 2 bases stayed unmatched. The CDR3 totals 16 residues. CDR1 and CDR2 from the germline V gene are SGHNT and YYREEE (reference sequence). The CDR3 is CASSLPSGGSYNEQFF. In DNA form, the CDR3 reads TGTGCCAGCAGCTTACCTAGCGGGGGCTCCTACAATGAGCAGTTCTTC. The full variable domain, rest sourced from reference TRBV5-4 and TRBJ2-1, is ETGVTQSPTHLIKTRGQQVTLRCSSQSGHNTVSWYQQALGQGPQFIFQYYREEENGRGNFPPRFSGLQFPNYSSELNVNALELDDSALYLCASSLPSGGSYNEQFFGPGTRLTVL.

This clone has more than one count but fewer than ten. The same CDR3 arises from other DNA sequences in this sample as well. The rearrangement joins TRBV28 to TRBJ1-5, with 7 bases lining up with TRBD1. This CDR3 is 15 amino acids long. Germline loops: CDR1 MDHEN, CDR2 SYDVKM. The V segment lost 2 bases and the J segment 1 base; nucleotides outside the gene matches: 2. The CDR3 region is CASSLPGGSNQPQHF. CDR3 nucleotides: TGTGCCAGCAGTTTACCAGGGGGAAGCAATCAGCCCCAGCATTTT.

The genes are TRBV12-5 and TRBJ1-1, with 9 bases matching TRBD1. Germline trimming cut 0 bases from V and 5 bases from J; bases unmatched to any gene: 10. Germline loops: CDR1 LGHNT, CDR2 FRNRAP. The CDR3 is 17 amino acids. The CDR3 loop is CASGLVRGDRAVTEAFF. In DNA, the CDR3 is TGTGCTAGTGGTTTGGTACGAGGGGACAGGGCGGTTACTGAAGCTTTCTTT.

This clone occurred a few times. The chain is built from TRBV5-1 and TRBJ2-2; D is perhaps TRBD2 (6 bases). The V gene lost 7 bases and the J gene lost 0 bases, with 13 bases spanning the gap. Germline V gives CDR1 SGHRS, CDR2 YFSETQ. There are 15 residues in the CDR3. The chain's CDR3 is CASGARLANTGELFF. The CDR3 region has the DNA TGCGCCAGCGGTGCGAGACTAGCGAACACCGGGGAGCTGTTTTTT. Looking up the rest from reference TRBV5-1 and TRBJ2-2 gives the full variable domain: KAGVTQTPRYLIKTRGQQVTLSCSPISGHRSVSWYQQTPGQGLQFLFEYFSETQRNKGNFPGRFSGRQFSNSRSEMNVSTLELGDSALYLCASGARLANTGELFFGEGSRLTVL.

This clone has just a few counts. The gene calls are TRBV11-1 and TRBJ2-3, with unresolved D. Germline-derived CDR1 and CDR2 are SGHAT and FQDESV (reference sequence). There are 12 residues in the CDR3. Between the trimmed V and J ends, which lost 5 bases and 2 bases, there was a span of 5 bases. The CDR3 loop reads CASSSVTDTQYF. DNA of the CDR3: TGTGCCAGCAGCAGCGTCACAGATACGCAGTATTTT.

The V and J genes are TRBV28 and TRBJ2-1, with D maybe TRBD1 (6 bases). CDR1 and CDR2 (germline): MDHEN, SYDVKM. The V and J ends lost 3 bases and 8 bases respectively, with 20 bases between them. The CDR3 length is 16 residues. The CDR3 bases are TGTGCCAGCAGTTTCCTCCAGGGGCAGGTGGAGGATGAGCAGTTCTTC. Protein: CASSFLQGQVEDEQFF.

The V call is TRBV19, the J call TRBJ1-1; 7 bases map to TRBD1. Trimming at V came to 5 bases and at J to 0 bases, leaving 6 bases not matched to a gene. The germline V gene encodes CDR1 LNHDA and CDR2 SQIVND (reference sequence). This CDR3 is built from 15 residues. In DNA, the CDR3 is TGTGCCAGTAGTGTTATGACAGGGATGAACACTGAAGCTTTCTTT. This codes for CASSVMTGMNTEAFF.

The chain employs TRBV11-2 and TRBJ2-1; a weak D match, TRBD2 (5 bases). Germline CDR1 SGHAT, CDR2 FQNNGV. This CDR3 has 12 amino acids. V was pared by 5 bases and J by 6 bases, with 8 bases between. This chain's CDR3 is CASSVSVNEQFF. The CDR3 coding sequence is TGTGCCAGCAGCGTTAGCGTCAATGAGCAGTTCTTC.

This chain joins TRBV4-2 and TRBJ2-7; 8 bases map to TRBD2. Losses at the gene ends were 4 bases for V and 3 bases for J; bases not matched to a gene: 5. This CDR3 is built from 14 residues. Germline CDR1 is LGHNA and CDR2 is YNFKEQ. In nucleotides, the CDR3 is TGTGCCAGCAGCCCCCTCGGGGGGGTCTACGAGCAGTACTTC. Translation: CASSPLGGVYEQYF.

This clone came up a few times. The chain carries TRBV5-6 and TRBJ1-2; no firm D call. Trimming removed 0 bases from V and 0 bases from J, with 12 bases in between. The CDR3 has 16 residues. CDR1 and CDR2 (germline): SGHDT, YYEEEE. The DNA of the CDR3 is TGTGCCAGCAGCTTGGCCACTCACCCGTCTAACTATGGCTACACCTTC. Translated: CASSLATHPSNYGYTF.

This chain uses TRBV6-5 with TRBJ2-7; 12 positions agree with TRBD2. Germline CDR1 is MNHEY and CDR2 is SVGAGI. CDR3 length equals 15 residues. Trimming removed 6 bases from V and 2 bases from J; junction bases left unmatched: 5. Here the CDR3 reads CASSLAGGKAYEQYF. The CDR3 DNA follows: TGTGCCAGCAGCCTAGCGGGAGGGAAGGCCTACGAGCAGTACTTC.

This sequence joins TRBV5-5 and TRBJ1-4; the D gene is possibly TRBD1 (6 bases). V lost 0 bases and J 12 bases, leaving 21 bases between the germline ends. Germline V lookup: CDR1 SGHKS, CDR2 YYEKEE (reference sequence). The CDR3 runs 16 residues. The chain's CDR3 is CASSLASDSHLWELFF. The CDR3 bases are TGTGCCAGCAGCTTGGCGTCGGACAGTCATTTGTGGGAACTGTTTTTT.

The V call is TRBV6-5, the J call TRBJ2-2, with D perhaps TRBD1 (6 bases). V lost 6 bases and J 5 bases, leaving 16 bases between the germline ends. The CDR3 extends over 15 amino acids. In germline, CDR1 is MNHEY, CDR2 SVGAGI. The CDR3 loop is CASSQDSFGTGELFF. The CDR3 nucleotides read TGTGCCAGCAGCCAGGACAGCTTTGGGACCGGGGAGCTGTTTTTT.

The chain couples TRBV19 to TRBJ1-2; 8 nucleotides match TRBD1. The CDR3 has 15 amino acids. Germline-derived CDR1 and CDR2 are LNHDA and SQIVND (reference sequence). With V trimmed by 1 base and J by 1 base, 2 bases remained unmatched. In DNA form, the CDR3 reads TGTGCCAGTAGTATAGGACAGGGGAATAACTATGGCTACACCTTC. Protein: CASSIGQGNNYGYTF.

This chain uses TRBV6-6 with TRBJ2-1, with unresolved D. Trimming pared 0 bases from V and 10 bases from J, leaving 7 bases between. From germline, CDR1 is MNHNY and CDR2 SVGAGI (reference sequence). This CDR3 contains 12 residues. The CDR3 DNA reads TGTGCCAGCAGTTACTCGCGCGAGGAGCAGTTCTTC. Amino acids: CASSYSREEQFF.

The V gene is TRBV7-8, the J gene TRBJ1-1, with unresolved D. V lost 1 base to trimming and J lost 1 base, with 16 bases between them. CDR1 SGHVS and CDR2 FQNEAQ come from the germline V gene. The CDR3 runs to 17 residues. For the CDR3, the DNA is TGTGCCAGCAGCTTAGGACACCTTGGTTTCCCGAACACTGAAGCTTTCTTT. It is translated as CASSLGHLGFPNTEAFF.

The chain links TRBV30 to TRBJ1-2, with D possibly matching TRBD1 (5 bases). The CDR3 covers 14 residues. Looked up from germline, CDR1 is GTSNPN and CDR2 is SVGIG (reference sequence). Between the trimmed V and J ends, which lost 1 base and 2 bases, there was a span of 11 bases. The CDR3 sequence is CAWSGGVRNYGYTF. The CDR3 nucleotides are TGTGCCTGGAGTGGGGGGGTGCGAAACTATGGCTACACCTTC.

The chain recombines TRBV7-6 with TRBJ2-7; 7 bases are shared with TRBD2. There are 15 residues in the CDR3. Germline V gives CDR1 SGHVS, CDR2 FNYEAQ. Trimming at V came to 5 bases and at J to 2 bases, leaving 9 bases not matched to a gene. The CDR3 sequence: CASSARPSGAYEQYF. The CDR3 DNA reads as TGTGCCAGCAGCGCTCGTCCTAGCGGCGCCTACGAGCAGTACTTC.

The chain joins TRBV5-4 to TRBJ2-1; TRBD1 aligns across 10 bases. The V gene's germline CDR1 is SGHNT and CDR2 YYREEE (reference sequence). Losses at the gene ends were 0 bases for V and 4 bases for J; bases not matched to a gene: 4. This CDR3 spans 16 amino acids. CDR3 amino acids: CASSLGDRGLYNEQFF. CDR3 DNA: TGTGCCAGCAGCTTGGGGGACAGGGGACTTTACAATGAGCAGTTCTTC.

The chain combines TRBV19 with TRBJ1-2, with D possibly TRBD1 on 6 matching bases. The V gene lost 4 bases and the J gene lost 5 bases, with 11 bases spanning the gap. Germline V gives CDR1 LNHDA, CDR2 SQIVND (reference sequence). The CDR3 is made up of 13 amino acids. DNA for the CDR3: TGTGCCAGTAGTACAGACAGGTTTTATGGCTACACCTTC. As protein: CASSTDRFYGYTF. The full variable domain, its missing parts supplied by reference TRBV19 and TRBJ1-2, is DGGITQSPKYLFRKEGQNVTLSCEQNLNHDAMYWYRQDPGQGLRLIYYSQIVNDFQKGDIAEGYSVSREKKESFPLTVTSAQKNPTAFYLCASSTDRFYGYTFGSGTRLTVV.

CDR3 bases: TGTGCCAGCAGCCCAGGGGGCCTAGAAGCTTTCTTT. Translation gives CASSPGGLEAFF. The chain is built from TRBV5-6 and TRBJ1-1, with 8 positions matching TRBD1. After removal of 4 bases from V and 8 bases from J, the junction contained 4 bases not matched to a gene. CDR3 length equals 12 residues. CDR1 is SGHDT, CDR2 YYEEEE, per germline. The full variable domain, its missing parts supplied by reference TRBV5-6 and TRBJ1-1, is DAGVTQSPTHLIKTRGQQVTLRCSPKSGHDTVSWYQQALGQGPQFIFQYYEEEERQRGNFPDRFSGHQFPNYSSELNVNALLLGDSALYLCASSPGGLEAFFGQGTRLTVV.

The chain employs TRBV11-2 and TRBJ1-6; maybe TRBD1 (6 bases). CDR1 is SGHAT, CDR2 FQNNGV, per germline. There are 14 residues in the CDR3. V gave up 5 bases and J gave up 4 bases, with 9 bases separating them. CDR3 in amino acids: CASSQGPYNSPLHF. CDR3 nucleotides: TGTGCCAGCAGCCAGGGGCCTTATAATTCACCCCTCCACTTT.

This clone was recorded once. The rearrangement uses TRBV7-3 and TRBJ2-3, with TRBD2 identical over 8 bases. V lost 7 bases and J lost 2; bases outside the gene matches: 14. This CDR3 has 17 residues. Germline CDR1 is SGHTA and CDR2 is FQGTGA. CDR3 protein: CASTRRGTRRNTDTQYF. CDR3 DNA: TGTGCCAGCACCCGCCGGGGGACTAGGCGAAACACAGATACGCAGTATTTT.

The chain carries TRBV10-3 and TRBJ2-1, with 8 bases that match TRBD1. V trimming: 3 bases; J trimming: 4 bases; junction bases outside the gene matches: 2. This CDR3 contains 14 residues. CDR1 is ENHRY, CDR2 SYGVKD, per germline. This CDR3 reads CAISEGQGYNEQFF. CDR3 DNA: TGTGCCATCAGTGAAGGACAGGGTTACAATGAGCAGTTCTTC.

The CDR3 here is CASSPGGSSGANVLTF. The DNA of the CDR3 is TGTGCCAGCAGCCCAGGGGGAAGCTCTGGGGCCAACGTCCTGACTTTC. The rearrangement uses TRBV7-3 and TRBJ2-6; 7 bases are shared with TRBD1. V lost 5 bases, J lost 0 bases, and 4 bases stayed unmatched. The CDR3 length is 16 residues. Germline lookup yields CDR1 SGHTA and CDR2 FQGTGA.

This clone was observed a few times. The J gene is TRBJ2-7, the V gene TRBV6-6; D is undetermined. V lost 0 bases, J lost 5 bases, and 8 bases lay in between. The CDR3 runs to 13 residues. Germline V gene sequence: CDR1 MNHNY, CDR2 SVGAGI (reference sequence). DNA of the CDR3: TGTGCCAGCAGTTACTCGAGCATACACGAGCAGTACTTC. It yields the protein CASSYSSIHEQYF.

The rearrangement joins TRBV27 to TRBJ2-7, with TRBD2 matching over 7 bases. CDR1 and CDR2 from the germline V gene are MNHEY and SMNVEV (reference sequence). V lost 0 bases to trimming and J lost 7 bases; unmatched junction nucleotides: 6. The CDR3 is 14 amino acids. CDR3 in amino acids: CASSLSPGLIEQYF. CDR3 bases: TGTGCCAGCAGTTTATCCCCGGGACTAATTGAGCAGTACTTC.

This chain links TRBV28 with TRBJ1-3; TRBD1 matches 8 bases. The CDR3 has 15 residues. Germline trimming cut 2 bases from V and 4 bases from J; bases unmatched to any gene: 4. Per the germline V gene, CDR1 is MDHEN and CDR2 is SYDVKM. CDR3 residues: CASSLAGGAGNTIYF. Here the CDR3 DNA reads TGTGCCAGCAGTTTAGCAGGGGGCGCGGGAAACACCATATATTTT.

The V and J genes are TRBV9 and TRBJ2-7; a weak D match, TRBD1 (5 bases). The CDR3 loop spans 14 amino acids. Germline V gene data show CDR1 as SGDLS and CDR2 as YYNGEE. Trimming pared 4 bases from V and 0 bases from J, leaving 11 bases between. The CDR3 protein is CASSPRQSSYEQYF. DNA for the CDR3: TGTGCCAGCAGCCCCCGACAGAGCTCCTACGAGCAGTACTTC.